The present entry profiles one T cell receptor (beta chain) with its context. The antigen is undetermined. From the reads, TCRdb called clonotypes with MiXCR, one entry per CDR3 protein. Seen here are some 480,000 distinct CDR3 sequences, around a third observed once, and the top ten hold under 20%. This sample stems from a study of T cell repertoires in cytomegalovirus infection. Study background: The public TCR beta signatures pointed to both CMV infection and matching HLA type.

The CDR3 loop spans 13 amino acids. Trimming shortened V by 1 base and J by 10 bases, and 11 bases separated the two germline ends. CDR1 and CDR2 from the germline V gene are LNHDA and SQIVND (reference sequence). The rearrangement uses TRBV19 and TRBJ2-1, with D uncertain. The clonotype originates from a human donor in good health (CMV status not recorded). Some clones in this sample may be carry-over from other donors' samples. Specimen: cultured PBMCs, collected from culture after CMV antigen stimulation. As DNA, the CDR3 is TGTGCCAGTAGTATAGTGGGGATCAACGAGCAGTTCTTC. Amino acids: CASSIVGINEQFF.